This TCR beta chain was documented in a study of chemoradiotherapy in HPV16-positive cancers. Findings and caveats of the study: Only a couple of HPV16-positive patients supplied the functional HPV-specificity definition. During treatment, candidate HPV-specific clones and E7-related motifs expanded in tumor.

About this clone: Its matching antigen is unknown.

Repertoires were sampled repeatedly during chemoradiotherapy. This CDR3 has 15 amino acids. CDR1 is SGHRS and CDR2 is YFSETQ in the germline V gene. V lost 2 bases to trimming and J lost 4 bases, with 12 bases between them. The data were produced by immunoSEQ multiplex PCR, yet TCRdb's version contains in-frame clones alone and is incomplete. Here the sample spans 1,200 or so clones, 75% to 90% being singletons. Specimen: tumor tissue, collected from a patient who underwent chemoradiotherapy. The origin of this receptor is a human donor with HPV-associated anogenital cancer. This chain joins TRBV5-1 and TRBJ1-4; D gene unclear. In DNA, the CDR3 is TGCGCCAGCAGCTTTGGGCGGAGTAATAATGAAAAACTGTTTTTT. This encodes CASSFGRSNNEKLFF.